This T cell receptor (beta chain) was profiled in a study of cytomegalovirus exposure and HLA in healthy donors. PCR amplification relied on 60 Vbeta primers (plus 13 Jbeta primers). The method was immunoSEQ multiplex PCR; TCRdb's version includes in-frame clones alone and lacks a portion of them. The sample gives about 250,000 clones, 78% of which show up once; around 0.44% is in the top ten. This clone was seen a handful of times. Its target is not known. Overall study findings and caveats: TRBV6-2, TRBV6-3 and some other V segments were unresolvable in 87-base-pair reads. Rare TCR sequences dominated, though some public TCRs recurred in many donors. Analysis performed later found roughly 17,000 TCR beta sequences associated with HLA alleles at 0.05 false discovery rate. An apparent linkage of common viral pathogens to several of the most significant clusters emerged in a later analysis.

Per germline, CDR1 MNHNY and CDR2 SVGAGI (reference sequence). The CDR3 runs 15 residues. J was trimmed by 5 bases and V by 4 bases; bases with no gene match: 8. The chain recombines TRBV6-6 with TRBJ2-4; 7 nucleotides agree with TRBD1. Material: PBMCs. This TCR was sampled from a boy between 5 and 17 years old in good health and CMV-seronegative. The CDR3 DNA reads as TGTGCCAGCAGTTTCCGGGACAGTCCTCAAAACATTCAGTACTTC. Its translation is CASSFRDSPQNIQYF.